The sequence of this TCR beta chain was determined in a study of T cells after yellow fever vaccination. A few counts support this clonotype. Via MiXCR, TCRdb re-called the 5' RACE reads, giving one row per CDR3 protein. This table holds hundreds of thousands of distinct CDR3 sequences, roughly 20% found once. Germline V gives CDR1 LGHNA, CDR2 YSLEER. The CDR3 has 15 amino acids. J was trimmed by 8 bases and V by 6 bases; bases with no gene match: 9. This TCR was recovered from a man between 18 and 29 years old who received the YFV17D yellow fever vaccine. Sequenced here: PBMCs, sampled before the yellow fever booster vaccination. The chain links TRBV4-3 to TRBJ2-1, with 11 bases that match TRBD1. The CDR3 loop reads CASRPGTGGLDEQFF. The CDR3 DNA is TGCGCCAGCAGGCCCGGGACAGGGGGTTTGGATGAGCAGTTCTTC.